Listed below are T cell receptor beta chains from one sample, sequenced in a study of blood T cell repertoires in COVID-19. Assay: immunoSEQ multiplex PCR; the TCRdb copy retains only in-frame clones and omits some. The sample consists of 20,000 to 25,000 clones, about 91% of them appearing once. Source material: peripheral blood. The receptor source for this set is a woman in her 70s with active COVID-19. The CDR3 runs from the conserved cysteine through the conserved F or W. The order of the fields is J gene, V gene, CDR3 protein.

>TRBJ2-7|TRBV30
CAWTSGRREQYF
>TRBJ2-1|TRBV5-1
CASSGTSGDNEQFF
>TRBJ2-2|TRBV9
CASSTSGTGELFF
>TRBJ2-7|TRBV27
CASTLSSGSTNEQYF
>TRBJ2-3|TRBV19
CASQTGPSTDTQYF
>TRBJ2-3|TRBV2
CASSGDPGLAGSTDTQYF
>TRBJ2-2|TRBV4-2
CASSQDGTSAPARFF
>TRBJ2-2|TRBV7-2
CASSLGSLRSGRRTGELFF
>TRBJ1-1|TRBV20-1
CSARVSGSAFF
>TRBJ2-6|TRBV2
CASSGMRAGANVLTF
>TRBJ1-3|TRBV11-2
CASSLEGQFSGNTIYF
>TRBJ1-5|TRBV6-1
CASSEAQGRQPQHF
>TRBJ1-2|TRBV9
CASSVDGPNYGYTF
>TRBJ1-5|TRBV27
CASSPAGGRVNQPQHF
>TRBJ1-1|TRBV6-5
CASSRKGGMNTEAFF
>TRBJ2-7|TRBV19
CASSTLAGVSGEQYF
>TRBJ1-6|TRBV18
CASSLQEGGNSPLHF
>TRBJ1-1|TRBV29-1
CSVEVPARGNTEAFF
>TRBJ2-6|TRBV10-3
CAIGGAGVPRGANVLTF
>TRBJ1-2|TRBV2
CASGDRDMSFYGYTF
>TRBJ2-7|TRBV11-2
CASSLVRRNYEQYF
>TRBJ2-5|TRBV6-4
CASSDSTSGTTQYF
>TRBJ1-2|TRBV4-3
CASSQDFAEHYGYTF
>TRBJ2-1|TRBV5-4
CASSLAGGLEQFF
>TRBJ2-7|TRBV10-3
CAIRGQGDEQYF
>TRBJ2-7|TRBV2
CASTQSGSYEQYF
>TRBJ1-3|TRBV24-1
CATKSQVRSGNTIYF
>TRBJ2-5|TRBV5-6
CASSLGGRWETQYF
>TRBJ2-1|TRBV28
CASSIVYSGTEQFF
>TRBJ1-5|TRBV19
CASSSDRGLGNQPQHF
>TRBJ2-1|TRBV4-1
CASTLSGTSSYNEQFF
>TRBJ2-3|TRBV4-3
CASSQVPTSGRTDTQYF
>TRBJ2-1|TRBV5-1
CASSPNSGSYNEQFF
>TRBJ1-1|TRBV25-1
CASTIPWRNLRAFF
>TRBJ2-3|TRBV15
CATSRHGTGSSTDTQYF